These 8 T cell receptor beta chains came from one sample sequenced in a study of cytomegalovirus exposure and HLA in healthy donors. The PCR employed 60 Vbeta primers together with 13 Jbeta primers. Repertoires were generated with immunoSEQ multiplex PCR, while TCRdb's copy carries only in-frame clones and drops some. The sample holds 140,000 or so clones, 70% to 85% seen once. The sample consisted of PBMCs. The receptors here all came from a male donor in good health and CMV-seronegative.

DNA for the CDR3: TGTGCCAGCAGTGGGGCCCTGTCGGGGGCCAACGTCCTGACTTTC. This sequence encodes CASSGALSGANVLTF. The chain recombines TRBV28 with TRBJ2-6, with D perhaps matching TRBD1 (5 bases). Germline loops: CDR1 MDHEN, CDR2 SYDVKM. This CDR3 has 15 residues. The V end was cut by 5 bases, the J end by 4 bases, with 12 bases between.

The V call is TRBV2, the J call TRBJ1-4; 11 bases match TRBD1. Per the germline V gene, CDR1 is SNHLY and CDR2 is FYNNEI. The V and J ends lost 6 bases and 7 bases, in that order; junction bases with no gene match: 10. The CDR3 consists of 16 residues. The DNA of the CDR3 is TGTGCCAGCAGCCCCACCTGGACAGGGGGCAGTGAAAAACTGTTTTTT. It is translated as CASSPTWTGGSEKLFF.

The CDR3 DNA follows: TGTGCCAGTACCCCGGGACTAGCGGGAGCCGGGGAGCTGTTTTTT. Protein product: CASTPGLAGAGELFF. V and J are TRBV19 and TRBJ2-2, with TRBD2 identical over 14 bases. CDR1 is LNHDA, CDR2 SQIVND, per germline (reference sequence). CDR3 size: 15 residues. V was clipped by 7 bases and J by 6 bases; unmatched bases: 4.

This clone appeared once. Other DNA sequences in the sample encode the same CDR3. V is TRBV21-1 and J is TRBJ2-2; the table's TRBD2 call for D was not verified on the DNA. TRBV21-1 is classified as a pseudogene. The CDR3 is 17 residues long. The CDR3 reads CASSKFWLAGGDGELFF. The CDR3 DNA sequence: TGTGCCAGCAGCAAATTTTGGCTAGCGGGAGGCGACGGGGAGCTGTTTTTT.

The rearrangement links TRBV5-1 to TRBJ2-7, with TRBD1 identical over 9 bases. V was pared by 3 bases and J by 1 base, with 2 bases of the junction left unmatched. Germline-derived CDR1 and CDR2 are SGHRS and YFSETQ. The CDR3 spans 14 residues. The CDR3 region is CASSSTGGSYEQYF. The CDR3 nucleotides are TGCGCCAGCAGCTCGACAGGGGGATCCTACGAGCAGTACTTC.

The V gene is TRBV27, the J gene TRBJ2-3; D remains unclear. This CDR3 comprises 13 residues. The germline V gene has CDR1 MNHEY and CDR2 SMNVEV (reference sequence). V lost 2 bases and J 6 bases, leaving 9 bases between the germline ends. Here the CDR3 reads CASSLTKSDTQYF. The DNA of the CDR3 is TGTGCCAGCAGTTTAACAAAATCTGATACGCAGTATTTT.

This clone has just a few counts. CDR3 loop: CASSLFSGYNEQFF. The CDR3 nucleotides read TGTGCCAGCAGTTTATTCTCAGGGTACAATGAGCAGTTCTTC. The J gene is TRBJ2-1, the V gene TRBV27, with D perhaps TRBD1 (5 bases). CDR1 and CDR2 from the germline V gene are MNHEY and SMNVEV (reference sequence). The CDR3 spans 14 residues. Trimming left V 1 base short and J 4 bases short, with 8 bases between.

This clone was seen just once. The chain couples TRBV4-2 to TRBJ2-3; TRBD2 matches at 9 bases. The CDR3 is 17 residues long. Germline lookup yields CDR1 LGHNA and CDR2 YNFKEQ. J gave up 0 bases and V 1 base, and 5 bases lay outside the gene matches. CDR3 in amino acids: CASSQVRTSASTDTQYF. The CDR3 DNA reads TGTGCCAGCAGCCAAGTTCGGACTAGCGCAAGCACAGATACGCAGTATTTT.